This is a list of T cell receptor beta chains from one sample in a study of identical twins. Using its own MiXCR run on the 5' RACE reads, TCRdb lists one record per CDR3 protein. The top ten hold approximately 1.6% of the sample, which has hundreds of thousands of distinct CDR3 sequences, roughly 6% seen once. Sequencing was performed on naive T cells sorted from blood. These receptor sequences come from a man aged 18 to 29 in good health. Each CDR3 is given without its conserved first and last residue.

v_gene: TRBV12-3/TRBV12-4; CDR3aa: ASSRHDYTGEQF
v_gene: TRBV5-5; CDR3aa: ASSSGLVNTGELF
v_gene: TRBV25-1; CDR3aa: ASSEGAGVTDTQY
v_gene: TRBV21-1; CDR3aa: ASSKSSEGPSYEQY
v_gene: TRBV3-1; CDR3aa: ASRRSGSFQETQY
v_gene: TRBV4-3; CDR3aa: ASSQQWTGQETQY
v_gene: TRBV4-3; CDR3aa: ASSQGTDQETQY
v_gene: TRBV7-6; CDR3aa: ASSPRGAGDNEQF
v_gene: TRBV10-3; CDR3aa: AIRRLETYEQY
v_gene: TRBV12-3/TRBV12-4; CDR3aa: ATLADTTDTQY
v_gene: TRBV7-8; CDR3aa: ASSWGQTTDTQY
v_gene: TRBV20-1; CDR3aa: SLRGLLAKNIQY
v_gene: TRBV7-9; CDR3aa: ASSLLDTPGTEAF
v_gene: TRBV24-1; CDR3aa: ATSEAGTVSTDTQY
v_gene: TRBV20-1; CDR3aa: SAHRGPHQPQH